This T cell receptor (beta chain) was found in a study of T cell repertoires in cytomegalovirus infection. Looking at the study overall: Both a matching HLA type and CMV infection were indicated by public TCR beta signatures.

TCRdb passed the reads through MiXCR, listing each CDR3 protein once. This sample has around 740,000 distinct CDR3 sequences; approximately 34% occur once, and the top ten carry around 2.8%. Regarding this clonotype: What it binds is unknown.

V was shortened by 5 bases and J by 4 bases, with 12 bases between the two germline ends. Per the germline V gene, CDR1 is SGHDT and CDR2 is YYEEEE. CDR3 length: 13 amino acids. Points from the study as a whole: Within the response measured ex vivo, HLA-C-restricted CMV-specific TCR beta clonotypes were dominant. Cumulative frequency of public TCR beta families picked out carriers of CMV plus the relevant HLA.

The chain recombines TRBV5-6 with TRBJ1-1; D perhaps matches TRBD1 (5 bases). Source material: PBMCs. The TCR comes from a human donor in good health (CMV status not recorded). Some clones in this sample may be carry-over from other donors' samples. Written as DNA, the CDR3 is TGTGCCAGCAGGGAACAGGACATCACTGAAGCTTTCTTT. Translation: CASREQDITEAFF.